This TCR beta chain is from a study of T-cell memory formation after mild COVID-19. Overall study: In these data, TCR clusters were largely donor specific. General study findings and limits: Day 15 to 85 contracting clones showed balanced CD4/CD8; day 15 to 37 expanders favored CD4+. Confirmation was lacking for SARS-CoV-2 specificity of second-wave clones that peaked on day 37.

5'RACE with constant-segment primers built TCRalpha and TCRbeta cDNA libraries with UMIs. TCRdb reprocessed the 5' RACE reads with MiXCR, giving one entry per CDR3 protein. The table has 450,000 or so distinct CDR3 sequences, 25% seen once. Per the germline V gene, CDR1 is DFQATT and CDR2 is SNEGSKA (reference sequence). The CDR3 length is 14 residues. V shed 3 bases and J shed 7 bases, with 19 bases lying between them. Many counts were recorded for this clonotype. The target antigen is unknown. The sequenced sample consisted of PBMCs or a T cell subset sorted from them (not recorded which). The receptor was isolated from an adult woman who had mild COVID-19 (a few samples of this study predate the infection). Cell type and time point are not known. The gene calls are TRBV20-1 and TRBJ2-7, with D perhaps given as TRBD1 or TRBD2 (5 bases each). This chain's CDR3 is CSARTGLQRGEQYF. In DNA form, the CDR3 reads TGCAGTGCTAGGACGGGGCTCCAAAGAGGGGAGCAGTACTTC.